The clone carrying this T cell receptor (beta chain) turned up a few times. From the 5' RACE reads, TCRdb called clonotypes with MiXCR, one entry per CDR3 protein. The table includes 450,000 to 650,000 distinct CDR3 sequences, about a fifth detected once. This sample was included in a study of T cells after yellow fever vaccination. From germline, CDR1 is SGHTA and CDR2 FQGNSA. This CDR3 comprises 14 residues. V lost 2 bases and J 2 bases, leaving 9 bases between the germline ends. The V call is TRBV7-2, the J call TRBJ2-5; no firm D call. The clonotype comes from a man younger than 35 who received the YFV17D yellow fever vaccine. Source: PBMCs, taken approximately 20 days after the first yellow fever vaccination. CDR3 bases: TGTGCCAGCAGCTTAAGGCTAGAACAAGAGACCCAGTACTTC. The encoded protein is CASSLRLEQETQYF. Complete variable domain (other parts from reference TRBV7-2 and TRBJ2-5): GAGVSQSPSNKVTEKGKDVELRCDPISGHTALYWYRQSLGQGLEFLIYFQGNSAPDKSGLPSDRFSAERTGGSVSTLTIQRTQQEDSAVYLCASSLRLEQETQYFGPGTRLLVL.